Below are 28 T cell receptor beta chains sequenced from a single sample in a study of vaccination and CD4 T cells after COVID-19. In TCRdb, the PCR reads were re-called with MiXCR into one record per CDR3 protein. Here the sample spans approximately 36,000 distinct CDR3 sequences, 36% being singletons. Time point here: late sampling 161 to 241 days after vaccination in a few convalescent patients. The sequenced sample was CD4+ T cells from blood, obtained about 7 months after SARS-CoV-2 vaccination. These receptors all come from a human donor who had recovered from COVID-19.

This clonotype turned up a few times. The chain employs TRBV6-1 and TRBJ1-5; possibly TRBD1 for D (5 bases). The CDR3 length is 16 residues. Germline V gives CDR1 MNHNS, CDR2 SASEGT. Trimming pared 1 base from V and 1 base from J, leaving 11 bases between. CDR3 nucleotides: TGTGCCAGCAGTGAAGTGCCAGGGAAGAGCAATCAGCCCCAGCATTTT. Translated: CASSEVPGKSNQPQHF.

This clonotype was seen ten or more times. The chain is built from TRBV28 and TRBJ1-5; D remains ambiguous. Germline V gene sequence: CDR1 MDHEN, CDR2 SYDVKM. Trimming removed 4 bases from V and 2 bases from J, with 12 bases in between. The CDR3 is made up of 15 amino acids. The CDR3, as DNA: TGTGCCAGCAGTTATAAGGTAGAGGGCAATCAGCCCCAGCATTTT. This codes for CASSYKVEGNQPQHF.

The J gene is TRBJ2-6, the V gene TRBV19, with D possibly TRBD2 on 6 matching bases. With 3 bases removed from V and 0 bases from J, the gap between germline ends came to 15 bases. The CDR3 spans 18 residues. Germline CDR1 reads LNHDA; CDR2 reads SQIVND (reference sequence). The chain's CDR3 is CASSIGREATSGANVLTF. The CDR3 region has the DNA TGTGCCAGTAGTATCGGGCGGGAAGCCACCTCTGGGGCCAACGTCCTGACTTTC.

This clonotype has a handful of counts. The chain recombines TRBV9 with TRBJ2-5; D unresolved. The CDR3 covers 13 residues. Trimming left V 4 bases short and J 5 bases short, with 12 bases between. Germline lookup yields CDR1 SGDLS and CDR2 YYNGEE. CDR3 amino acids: CASSRNPMETQYF. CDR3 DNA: TGTGCCAGCAGCCGAAACCCGATGGAGACCCAGTACTTC.

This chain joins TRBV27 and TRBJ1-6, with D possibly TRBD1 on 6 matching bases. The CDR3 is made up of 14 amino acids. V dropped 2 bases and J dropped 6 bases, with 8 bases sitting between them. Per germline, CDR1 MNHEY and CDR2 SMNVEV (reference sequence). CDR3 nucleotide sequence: TGTGCCAGCAGTTTACGGACAGCTAATTCACCCCTCCACTTT. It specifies CASSLRTANSPLHF.

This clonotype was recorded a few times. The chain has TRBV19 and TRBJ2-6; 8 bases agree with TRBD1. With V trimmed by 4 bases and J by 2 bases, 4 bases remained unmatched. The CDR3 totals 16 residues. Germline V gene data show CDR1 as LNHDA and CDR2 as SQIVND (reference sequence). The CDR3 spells CASSTTGGTGANVLTF. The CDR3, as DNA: TGTGCCAGTAGTACAACAGGGGGTACTGGGGCCAACGTCCTGACTTTC.

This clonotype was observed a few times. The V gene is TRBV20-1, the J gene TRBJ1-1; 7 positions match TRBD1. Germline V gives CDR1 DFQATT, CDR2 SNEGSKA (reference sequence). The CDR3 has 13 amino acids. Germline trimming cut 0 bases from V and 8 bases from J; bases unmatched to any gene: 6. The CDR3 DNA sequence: TGCAGTGCTAGAGATGCGCCCAGGGGGGAAGCTTTCTTT. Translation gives CSARDAPRGEAFF.

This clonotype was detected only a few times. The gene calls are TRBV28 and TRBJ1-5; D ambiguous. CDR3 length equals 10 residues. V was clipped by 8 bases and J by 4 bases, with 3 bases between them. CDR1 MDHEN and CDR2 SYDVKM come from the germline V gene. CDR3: CASGNQPQHF. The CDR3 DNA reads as TGTGCCAGCGGGAATCAGCCCCAGCATTTT.

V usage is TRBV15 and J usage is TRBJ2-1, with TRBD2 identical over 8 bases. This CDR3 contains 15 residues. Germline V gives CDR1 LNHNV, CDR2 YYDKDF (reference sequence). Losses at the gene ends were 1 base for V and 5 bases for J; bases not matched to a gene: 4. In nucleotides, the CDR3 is TGTGCCACCAGCAGAGCAGCGGGAGTCCACAATGAGCAGTTCTTC. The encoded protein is CATSRAAGVHNEQFF.

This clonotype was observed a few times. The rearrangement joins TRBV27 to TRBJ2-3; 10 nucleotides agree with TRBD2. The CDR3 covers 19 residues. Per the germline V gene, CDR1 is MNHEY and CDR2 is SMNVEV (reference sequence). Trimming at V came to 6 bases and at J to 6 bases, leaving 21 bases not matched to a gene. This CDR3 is CASREKGLAGGPSRDTQYF. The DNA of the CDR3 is TGTGCCAGCAGGGAAAAAGGATTAGCGGGAGGCCCATCTAGGGATACGCAGTATTTT.

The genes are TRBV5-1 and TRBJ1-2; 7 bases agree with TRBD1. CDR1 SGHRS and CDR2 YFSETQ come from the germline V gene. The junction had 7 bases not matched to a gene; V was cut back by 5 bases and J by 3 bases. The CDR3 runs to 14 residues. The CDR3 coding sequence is TGCGCCAGCAGTAGACAGGGTATGGACTATGGCTACACCTTC. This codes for CASSRQGMDYGYTF.

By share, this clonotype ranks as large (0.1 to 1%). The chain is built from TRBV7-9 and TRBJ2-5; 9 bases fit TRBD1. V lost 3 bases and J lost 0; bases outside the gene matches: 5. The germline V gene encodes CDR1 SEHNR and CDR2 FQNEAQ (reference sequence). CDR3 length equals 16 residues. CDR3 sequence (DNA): TGTGCCAGCAGCTTTTCGACAGGGGGGTACCAAGAGACCCAGTACTTC. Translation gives CASSFSTGGYQETQYF.

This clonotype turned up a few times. CDR3 sequence reads: CASSLQGYEQYF. In DNA, the CDR3 is TGTGCCAGCAGCTTACAGGGCTACGAGCAGTACTTC. The chain recombines TRBV7-9 with TRBJ2-7; D might be TRBD1 (5 bases). The CDR3 contains 12 residues. The V and J ends lost 2 bases and 3 bases respectively, with 5 bases between them. Per germline, CDR1 SEHNR and CDR2 FQNEAQ (reference sequence).

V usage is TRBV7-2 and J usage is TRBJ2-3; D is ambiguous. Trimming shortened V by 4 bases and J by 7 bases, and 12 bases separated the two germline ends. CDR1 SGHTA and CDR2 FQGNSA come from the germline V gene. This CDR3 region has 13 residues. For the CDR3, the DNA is TGTGCCAGCAGCTCACTACATGGGAATACGCAGTATTTT. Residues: CASSSLHGNTQYF.

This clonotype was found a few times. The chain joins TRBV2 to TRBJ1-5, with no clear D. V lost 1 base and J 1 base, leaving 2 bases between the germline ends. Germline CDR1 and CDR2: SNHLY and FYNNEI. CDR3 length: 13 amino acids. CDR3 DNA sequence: TGTGCCAGCAGTGAAGGAAGCAATCAGCCCCAGCATTTT. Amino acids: CASSEGSNQPQHF.

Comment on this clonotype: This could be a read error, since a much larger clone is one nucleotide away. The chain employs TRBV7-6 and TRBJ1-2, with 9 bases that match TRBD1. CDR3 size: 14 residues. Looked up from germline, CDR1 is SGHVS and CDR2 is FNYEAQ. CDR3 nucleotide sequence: TGTGCCAACAGCGCCTCGACAGGGGGCTATGGCTACACCTTC. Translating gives CANSASTGGYGYTF.

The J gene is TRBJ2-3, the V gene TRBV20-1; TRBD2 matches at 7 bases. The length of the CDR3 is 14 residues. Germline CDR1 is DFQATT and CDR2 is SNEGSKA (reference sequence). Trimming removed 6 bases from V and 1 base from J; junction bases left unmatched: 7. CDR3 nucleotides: TGCAGTGCACTACTTCTAGCGGGCACAGATACGCAGTATTTT. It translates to CSALLLAGTDTQYF.

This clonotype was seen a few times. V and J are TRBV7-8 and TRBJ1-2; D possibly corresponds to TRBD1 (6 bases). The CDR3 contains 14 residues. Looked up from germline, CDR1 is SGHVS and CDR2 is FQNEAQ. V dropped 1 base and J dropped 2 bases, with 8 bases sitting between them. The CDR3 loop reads CASSLGTANYGYTF. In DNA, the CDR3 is TGTGCCAGCAGCTTAGGGACAGCGAACTATGGCTACACCTTC.

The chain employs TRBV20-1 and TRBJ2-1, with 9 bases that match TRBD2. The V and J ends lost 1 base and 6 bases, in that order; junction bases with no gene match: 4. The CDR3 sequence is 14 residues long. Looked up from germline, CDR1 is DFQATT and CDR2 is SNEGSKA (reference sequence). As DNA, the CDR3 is TGCAGTGCTAGAGGTAGCGGGAGCCGCAATGAGCAGTTCTTC. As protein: CSARGSGSRNEQFF.

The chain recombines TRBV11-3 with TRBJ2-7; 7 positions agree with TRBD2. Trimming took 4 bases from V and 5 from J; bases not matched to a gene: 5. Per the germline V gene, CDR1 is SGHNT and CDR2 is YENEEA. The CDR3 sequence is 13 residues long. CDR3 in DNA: TGTGCCAGCAGCTCCGGGGGGAGGAACGAGCAGTACTTC. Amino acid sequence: CASSSGGRNEQYF.

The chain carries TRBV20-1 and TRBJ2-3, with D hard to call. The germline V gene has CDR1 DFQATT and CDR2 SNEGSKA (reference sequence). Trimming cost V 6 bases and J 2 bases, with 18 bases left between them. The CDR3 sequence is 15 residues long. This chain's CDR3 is CSARNPTEATDTQYF. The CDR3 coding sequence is TGCAGTGCCCGGAACCCGACCGAAGCCACAGATACGCAGTATTTT.

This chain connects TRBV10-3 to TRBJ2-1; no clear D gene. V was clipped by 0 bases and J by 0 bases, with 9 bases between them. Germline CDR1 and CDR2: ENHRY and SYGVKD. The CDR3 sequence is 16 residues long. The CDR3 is CAISESVTTSYNEQFF. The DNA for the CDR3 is TGTGCCATCAGTGAGTCGGTAACGACCTCCTACAATGAGCAGTTCTTC.

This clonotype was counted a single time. The CDR3 nucleotides read TGTGCCAGCAGCCCGCCCCGGGGACAGGGATCCGAAAAACTGTTTTTT. Protein: CASSPPRGQGSEKLFF. The chain is built from TRBV28 and TRBJ1-4; 9 bases align to TRBD1. The CDR3 is 16 residues long. Germline V CDR1 and CDR2: MDHEN, SYDVKM. V was clipped by 6 bases and J by 8 bases; unmatched bases: 13.

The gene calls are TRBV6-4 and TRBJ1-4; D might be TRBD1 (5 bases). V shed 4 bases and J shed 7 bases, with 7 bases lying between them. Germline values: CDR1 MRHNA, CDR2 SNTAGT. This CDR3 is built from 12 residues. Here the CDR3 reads CASSGGFEKLFF. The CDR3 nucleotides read TGTGCCAGCAGTGGGGGGTTTGAAAAACTGTTTTTT.

Here the CDR3 reads CASSPLVGKNTGELFF. The CDR3 DNA follows: TGTGCCAGCAGCCCCCTGGTCGGAAAGAACACCGGGGAGCTGTTTTTT. J is TRBJ2-2 and V is TRBV7-3; D is uncertain. CDR3 length: 16 residues. Germline loops: CDR1 SGHTA, CDR2 FQGTGA. V lost 5 bases and J lost 1, with 14 bases in between.

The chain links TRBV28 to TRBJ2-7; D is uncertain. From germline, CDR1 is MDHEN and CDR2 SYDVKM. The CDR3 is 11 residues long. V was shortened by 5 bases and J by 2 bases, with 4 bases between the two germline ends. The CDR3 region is CASSPAYEQYF. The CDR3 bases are TGTGCCAGCAGTCCCGCCTACGAGCAGTACTTC.

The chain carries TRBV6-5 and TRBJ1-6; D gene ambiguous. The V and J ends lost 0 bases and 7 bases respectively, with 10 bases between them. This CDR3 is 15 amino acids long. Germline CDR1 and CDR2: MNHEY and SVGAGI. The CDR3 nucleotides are TGTGCCAGCAGTTACTCGACGGCGCCGAATTCACCCCTCCACTTT. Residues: CASSYSTAPNSPLHF.

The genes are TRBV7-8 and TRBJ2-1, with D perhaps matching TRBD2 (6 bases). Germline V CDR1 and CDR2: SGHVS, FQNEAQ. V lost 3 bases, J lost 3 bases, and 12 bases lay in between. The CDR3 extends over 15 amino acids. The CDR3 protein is CASSLRLAFYNEQFF. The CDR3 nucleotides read TGTGCCAGCAGCTTGAGGCTAGCGTTCTACAATGAGCAGTTCTTC.